Below, 31 T cell receptor beta chains from the same sample are listed, as sequenced in a study of blood T cells in healthy people across ages (dated by TCRdb to the mid-2010s). Libraries were built with 5' RACE. Sequencing was performed on an Illumina HiSeq 2500. A second PCR of about 7 to 12 cycles was run with a J-beta primer mix and a sample-barcoded 5' primer. TCRdb reworked the public reads: Q25 trimming with fastp, MiXCR clone assembly, productive beta chains retained. Identical CDR3 protein sequences are pooled into one entry, listed with their most common genes and DNA. The sample profile shows roughly 410,000 distinct CDR3 sequences; over 45% of them were found once. The ten largest clones represent under 65% of the sample. Sequencing was performed on blood. All receptors come from a man in his sixties in good health.

This clonotype was counted many times. The V and J genes are TRBV6-2 or TRBV6-3 and TRBJ2-3; TRBD1 is a possible D gene (5 bases). The CDR3 has 14 residues. Germline V lookup: CDR1 MNHEY, CDR2 SVGEGT. Trimming removed 6 bases at V and 5 bases at J, with 15 bases between. This CDR3 reads CASSLTGREDTQYF. The DNA of the CDR3 is TGTGCCAGCAGCCTTACAGGTCGTGAAGATACGCAGTATTTT.

Turning to this clonotype: Sequence at one end of the junction differs from germline and may be a read error. The chain couples TRBV7-9 to TRBJ2-1; D possibly corresponds to TRBD2 (7 bases). Germline lookup yields CDR1 SEHNR and CDR2 FQNEAQ (reference sequence). The CDR3 consists of 16 residues. In DNA form, the CDR3 reads TGTGCCAGCTGCTTAGCGTCCCAGGGGAGGGGCGATGAGCAGTTCTTC. Encoded protein: CASCLASQGRGDEQFF. The full variable domain, its missing parts supplied by reference TRBV7-9 and TRBJ2-1, is DTGVSQNPRHKITKRGQNVTFRCDPISEHNRLYWYRQTLGQGPEFLTYFQNEAQLEKSRLLSDRFSAERPKGSFSTLEIQRTEQGDSAMYLCASCLASQGRGDEQFFGPGTRLTVL.

V usage is TRBV4-3 and J usage is TRBJ1-1, with 10 bases lining up with TRBD1. J was trimmed by 7 bases and V by 2 bases; bases with no gene match: 7. CDR3 size: 15 residues. Per germline, CDR1 LGHNA and CDR2 YSLEER. CDR3 DNA: TGCGCCAGCAGCCAACGGGACAGGGGCGCGGATGAAGCTTTCTTT. The encoded protein is CASSQRDRGADEAFF.

The V gene is TRBV12-3 or TRBV12-4, the J gene TRBJ2-4; D remains unclear. The V end was cut by 3 bases, the J end by 15 bases, with 15 bases between. CDR3 length: 12 residues. As DNA, the CDR3 is TGTGCCAGCAGTTTCCACACCCAAGTCGTGTACTTC. Its protein is CASSFHTQVVYF.

The gene calls are TRBV7-9 and TRBJ2-5; D uncertain. The CDR3 totals 14 residues. In germline, CDR1 is SEHNR, CDR2 FQNEAQ (reference sequence). V shed 4 bases and J shed 7 bases, with 16 bases lying between them. The CDR3 nucleotides read TGTGCCAGCAGCTCCTCGGGCCAATCTGGGACCCAGTACTTC. Translated: CASSSSGQSGTQYF.

The chain couples TRBV28 to TRBJ2-5; D perhaps matches TRBD1 (6 bases). Germline CDR1 and CDR2: MDHEN and SYDVKM. The CDR3 runs to 14 residues. Trimming pared 3 bases from V and 11 bases from J, leaving 19 bases between. The CDR3 coding sequence is TGTGCCAGCAGTTTGAGGGGGTACTACAATGAGCAGTACTTC. This gives the protein CASSLRGYYNEQYF.

The sample holds a few counts of this clonotype. The chain links TRBV18 to TRBJ1-2, with D hard to call. The CDR3 is 14 amino acids. CDR1 KGHSH and CDR2 LQKENI come from the germline V gene. V lost 2 bases and J lost 6, with 13 bases in between. CDR3 region: CASSPNEWLDGYTF. The CDR3, as DNA: TGTGCCAGCTCACCAAACGAGTGGCTCGATGGCTACACCTTC. Combining the CDR3 with reference TRBV18 and TRBJ1-2 gives the whole variable domain NAGVMQNPRHLVRRRGQEARLRCSPMKGHSHVYWYRQLPEEGLKFMVYLQKENIIDESGMPKERFSAEFPKEGPSILRIQQVVRGDSAAYFCASSPNEWLDGYTFGSGTRLTVV.

The rearrangement links TRBV29-1 to TRBJ2-5, with 10 bases fitting TRBD1. V dropped 7 bases and J dropped 4; count of bases not matched to a gene: 3. CDR3 length equals 12 residues. CDR1 is SQVTM, CDR2 ANQGSEA, per germline. The CDR3 loop reads CSADRGRETQYF. The CDR3 bases are TGCAGCGCCGACAGGGGGCGAGAGACCCAGTACTTC.

This clonotype was detected many times. This sequence joins TRBV10-3 and TRBJ2-3; TRBD1 matches 8 bases. The trim removed 8 bases at V and 6 bases at J, leaving 4 bases unmatched. In germline, CDR1 is ENHRY, CDR2 SYGVKD. The CDR3 has 12 amino acids. As DNA, the CDR3 is TGTGCCATCGGAAACAGGGGGGATACGCAGTATTTT. This translates into CAIGNRGDTQYF.

The chain uses TRBV21-1 and TRBJ2-5; TRBD2, as called in the table, went unchecked against the DNA. The DNA matches TRBJ2-7 better at its end, which makes the J call doubtful. TRBV21-1 is classified as a pseudogene. The CDR3 spans 18 residues. The CDR3 bases are TGTGCCAGCAACAAAGACCCCCCGACTAGCGGGAGGTCCTACGAGCAGTACTTC. Protein sequence: CASNKDPPTSGRSYEQYF.

The J gene is TRBJ2-5, the V gene TRBV15; D is undetermined. The CDR3 sequence is 12 residues long. Germline CDR1 LNHNV, CDR2 YYDKDF (reference sequence). Trimming stripped 4 bases from V and 7 bases from J, with 10 bases between. CDR3 nucleotides: TGTGCCACCAGCAAGGACGAGGCGACCCAGTACTTC. It is translated as CATSKDEATQYF.

Concerning this clonotype: Since a much larger clone is just one base distant, this may be a read error. V and J are TRBV18 and TRBJ2-7; 11 positions match TRBD2. With 5 bases clipped from V and 7 bases from J, the junction kept 10 bases outside the gene matches. Germline CDR1 and CDR2: KGHSH and LQKENI. The CDR3 spans 15 residues. CDR3 protein: CASSSVAGGTNEQYF. DNA of the CDR3: TGTGCCAGCTCATCGGTAGCGGGAGGGACGAATGAGCAGTACTTC.

There are a few counts of this clonotype. J is TRBJ2-3 and V is TRBV5-1; tentative D call: TRBD2 (6 bases). Germline lookup yields CDR1 SGHRS and CDR2 YFSETQ. Trimming took 4 bases from V and 5 from J, leaving 11 bases between them. The CDR3 totals 13 residues. This CDR3 reads CASSPIGGDTQYF. The CDR3 DNA is TGCGCCAGCAGCCCCATCGGGGGAGATACGCAGTATTTT.

CDR3 residues: CASSQGGGYQETQYF. The CDR3 bases are TGTGCCAGCAGCCAAGGAGGGGGTTACCAAGAGACCCAGTACTTC. This chain joins TRBV3-1 and TRBJ2-5; the D gene is possibly TRBD1 (6 bases). The length of the CDR3 is 15 residues. Trimming cost V 1 base and J 0 bases, with 9 bases left between them. Germline-derived CDR1 and CDR2 are LGHDT and YNNKEL (reference sequence).

The rearrangement joins TRBV6-5 to TRBJ1-5; D is perhaps TRBD1 (5 bases). The CDR3 covers 16 residues. With 5 bases removed from V and 2 bases from J, the gap between germline ends came to 16 bases. Germline lookup yields CDR1 MNHEY and CDR2 SVGAGI. CDR3 sequence reads: CASSPLGTTRNQPQHF. CDR3 DNA: TGTGCCAGCAGTCCCCTAGGGACGACTCGCAATCAGCCCCAGCATTTT.

As concerns this clonotype: Since a much larger clone is just one base distant, this may be a read error. The V and J genes are TRBV5-5 and TRBJ2-6, with D perhaps matching TRBD1 (5 bases). The CDR3 length is 17 residues. Trimming left V 0 bases short and J 0 bases short, with 10 bases between. The germline gives CDR1 SGHKS, CDR2 YYEKEE (reference sequence). This chain's CDR3 is CASSLAGPGSGANVLTF. DNA of the CDR3: TGTGCCAGCAGCTTGGCAGGGCCTGGCTCTGGGGCCAACGTCCTGACTTTC. The full variable domain, in which reference TRBV5-5 and TRBJ2-6 provide the parts outside the CDR3, is DAGVTQSPTHLIKTRGQQVTLRCSPISGHKSVSWYQQVLGQGPQFIFQYYEKEERGRGNFPDRFSARQFPNYSSELNVNALLLGDSALYLCASSLAGPGSGANVLTFGAGSRLTVL.

V usage is TRBV6-2 or TRBV6-3 and J usage is TRBJ1-1; the match to TRBD1 covers 7 bases. V was clipped by 6 bases and J by 5 bases; unmatched bases: 6. Germline V gene data show CDR1 as MNHEY and CDR2 as SVGEGT. The CDR3 runs to 13 residues. The CDR3 nucleotides are TGTGCCAGCAGAGACAGGGTTACAACTGAAGCTTTCTTT. As protein: CASRDRVTTEAFF.

This sequence joins TRBV20-1 and TRBJ2-1, with D perhaps assigned TRBD1 or TRBD2 (5 bases each). The CDR3 has 16 residues. In germline, CDR1 is DFQATT, CDR2 SNEGSKA (reference sequence). V shed 2 bases and J shed 7 bases, with 21 bases lying between them. CDR3 sequence: CSARPGSSVLGNEQFF. In DNA, the CDR3 is TGCAGTGCTAGACCAGGGAGTTCTGTCTTAGGTAATGAGCAGTTCTTC.

The chain couples TRBV5-8 to TRBJ2-3; 8 bases agree with TRBD2. From germline, CDR1 is SGHTS and CDR2 YDEGEE. This CDR3 is 16 amino acids long. The J segment lost 3 bases and the V segment lost 1 base, leaving 7 bases of the junction unmatched. The CDR3 nucleotides read TGTGCCAGCAGCTTGAAGAGCGGGAGAAAAACAGATACGCAGTATTTT. Amino acids: CASSLKSGRKTDTQYF. The complete variable domain, with remaining parts taken from reference TRBV5-8 and TRBJ2-3, reads EAGVTQSPTHLIKTRGQQATLRCSPISGHTSVYWYQQALGLGLQFLLWYDEGEERNRGNFPPRFSGRQFPNYSSELNVNALELEDSALYLCASSLKSGRKTDTQYFGPGTRLTVL.

CDR3 nucleotides: TGTGCCACCACCACTCCGGGAGGCGAGGCTTTCTTT. This sequence encodes CATTTPGGEAFF. The chain uses TRBV24-1 and TRBJ1-1; D is unclear. Germline CDR1 reads KGHDR; CDR2 reads SFDVKD. Trimming shortened V by 8 bases and J by 11 bases, and 17 bases separated the two germline ends. The CDR3 contains 12 residues.

Only a few counts were recorded for this clonotype. The chain couples TRBV20-1 to TRBJ1-1; unclear D gene. Per the germline V gene, CDR1 is DFQATT and CDR2 is SNEGSKA (reference sequence). V lost 7 bases to trimming and J lost 4 bases, with 10 bases between them. The CDR3 loop spans 11 amino acids. The CDR3 reads CSGEHGTEAFF. The CDR3, as DNA: TGCAGTGGGGAACATGGCACTGAAGCTTTCTTT.

The chain links TRBV7-2 to TRBJ2-3, with 12 bases that match TRBD2. CDR1 and CDR2 (germline): SGHTA, FQGNSA. The length of the CDR3 is 16 residues. Trimming cost V 5 bases and J 5 bases; bases outside gene matches: 8. CDR3 in amino acids: CASSPRLAGVGDTQYF. For the CDR3, the DNA is TGTGCCAGCAGCCCCCGACTAGCGGGAGTAGGAGATACGCAGTATTTT.

The chain uses TRBV7-2 and TRBJ2-1; no reliable D call. CDR3 length: 17 residues. The V end lost 2 bases, the J end lost 0 bases, and 14 bases lay between the germline ends. The germline CDR1 and CDR2 sequences are SGHTA and FQGNSA. CDR3 sequence reads: CASSLSSPRSSYNEQFF. CDR3 in DNA: TGTGCCAGCAGCTTAAGTTCGCCGCGTAGCTCCTACAATGAGCAGTTCTTC. The whole variable domain, remainder taken from reference TRBV7-2 and TRBJ2-1, is GAGVSQSPSNKVTEKGKDVELRCDPISGHTALYWYRQSLGQGLEFLIYFQGNSAPDKSGLPSDRFSAERTGGSVSTLTIQRTQQEDSAVYLCASSLSSPRSSYNEQFFGPGTRLTVL.

This clonotype was found a few times. V and J are TRBV7-2 and TRBJ2-4; no reliable D call. The CDR3 runs 16 residues. Germline loops: CDR1 SGHTA, CDR2 FQGNSA. Trimming removed 5 bases at V and 0 bases at J, with 14 bases between. The CDR3 sequence is CASSPGRQLAKNIQYF. CDR3 nucleotide sequence: TGTGCCAGCAGCCCTGGACGTCAACTAGCCAAAAACATTCAGTACTTC. Using reference TRBV7-2 and TRBJ2-4 for the parts outside the CDR3, the full variable domain is GAGVSQSPSNKVTEKGKDVELRCDPISGHTALYWYRQSLGQGLEFLIYFQGNSAPDKSGLPSDRFSAERTGGSVSTLTIQRTQQEDSAVYLCASSPGRQLAKNIQYFGAGTRLSVL.

This clonotype was detected once. The genes are TRBV3-1 and TRBJ1-2; D might be TRBD1 (5 bases). Deletions cut 5 bases from V and 4 bases from J, with 14 bases between. The CDR3 spans 14 residues. Germline V lookup: CDR1 LGHDT, CDR2 YNNKEL (reference sequence). The CDR3 sequence is CASSKGPNIYGYTF. CDR3 coding DNA: TGTGCCAGCAGCAAGGGACCAAATATCTATGGCTACACCTTC.

This clonotype turned up a few times. The genes are TRBV12-3 or TRBV12-4 and TRBJ2-3; 7 bases fit TRBD2. With 6 bases clipped from V and 6 bases from J, the junction kept 9 bases outside the gene matches. This CDR3 has 14 residues. The CDR3 here is CASRSGVGVDTQYF. The CDR3 DNA sequence: TGTGCCAGCAGGAGCGGGGTGGGAGTGGATACGCAGTATTTT.

A single count supports this clonotype. This chain joins TRBV2 and TRBJ2-3; 9 bases are a match to TRBD1. Germline CDR1 reads SNHLY; CDR2 reads FYNNEI. With 9 bases clipped from V and 2 bases from J, the junction kept 3 bases outside the gene matches. The CDR3 runs 13 residues. The CDR3 bases are TGTGCCAGAGGGACAGGGCCCACAGATACGCAGTATTTT. Protein product: CARGTGPTDTQYF.

As DNA, the CDR3 is TGTGCCAGCAACCAGTGGGGGGATTCACCCCTCCACTTT. This sequence encodes CASNQWGDSPLHF. The chain carries TRBV7-2 and TRBJ1-6, with a weak D call TRBD1 (5 bases). Germline V CDR1 and CDR2: SGHTA, FQGNSA. The CDR3 length is 13 residues. The ends were cut back, 7 bases at V and 8 bases at J, with 12 bases in the middle.

This chain uses TRBV7-2 with TRBJ2-6; D is undetermined. The V gene lost 5 bases and the J gene lost 0 bases, with 11 bases spanning the gap. CDR3 length: 16 residues. Germline CDR1 reads SGHTA; CDR2 reads FQGNSA. The CDR3 here is CASSPSTSSGANVLTF. As DNA, the CDR3 is TGTGCCAGCAGCCCAAGTACCTCCTCTGGGGCCAACGTCCTGACTTTC.

The V call is TRBV19, the J call TRBJ1-1; weak D call: TRBD1 (5 bases). The germline CDR1 and CDR2 sequences are LNHDA and SQIVND (reference sequence). The V and J ends lost 4 bases and 6 bases respectively, with 15 bases between them. This CDR3 is built from 14 residues. CDR3 region: CASSTGAGAAEAFF. CDR3 sequence (DNA): TGTGCCAGTAGTACCGGGGCCGGGGCGGCTGAAGCTTTCTTT.

The chain is built from TRBV27 and TRBJ2-5, with D perhaps matching TRBD1 (5 bases). The CDR3 consists of 13 residues. Looked up from germline, CDR1 is MNHEY and CDR2 is SMNVEV (reference sequence). The ends were cut back, 6 bases at V and 13 bases at J, with 21 bases in the middle. Here the CDR3 reads CASRRHGADERYF. The CDR3 nucleotides are TGTGCCAGCAGGCGGCATGGGGCCGACGAGCGGTACTTC.